This TCR beta chain was sequenced for a study of identifying expanded T cells in peripheral blood. Study conclusions and caveats: Over two and four weeks, about 16.4 and 19 clones changed, versus roughly 1.2 between replicates. Variance in clone template counts between roughly 2-week samples significantly increased with total template count across all healthy donors.

Concerning this clone: Its antigen is currently unknown.

Collection occurred without any documented infections or immune events in donors. Clones were read by immunoSEQ multiplex PCR, and TCRdb kept only the in-frame ones, dropping some. The table has roughly 100,000 clones, 88% seen once. CDR3 length: 15 residues. V was trimmed by 2 bases and J by 6 bases, leaving 14 bases between them. The germline gives CDR1 MNHNS, CDR2 SASEGT. J is TRBJ1-3 and V is TRBV6-1, with D tentatively TRBD1 (6 bases). Sequenced: blood. The clonotype was recovered from a person aged 18-70 years in good health. The CDR3 reads CASSESGGSSNTIYF. The CDR3 DNA follows: TGTGCCAGCAGTGAAAGTGGGGGCTCCTCAAACACCATATATTTT.